A single sample is the source of the 12 T cell receptor beta chains below, sequenced in a study of blood T cell repertoires in COVID-19. Here immunoSEQ multiplex PCR was the method, and the copy in TCRdb shows in-frame clones only, minus some. The sample has 210,000 or so clones; approximately 84% are singletons. The material sequenced was PBMCs or T cells enriched from blood (not recorded which). These receptors all stem from a man in his 60s who had recovered from COVID-19.

The chain links TRBV11-2 to TRBJ2-7, with D maybe TRBD1 (5 bases). CDR1 is SGHAT and CDR2 is FQNNGV in the germline V gene. The CDR3 extends over 15 amino acids. Trimming took 5 bases from V and 6 from J, leaving 20 bases between them. The CDR3 reads CASSQPLGAVGEQYF. The CDR3 DNA sequence: TGTGCCAGCAGCCAACCTCTTGGGGCGGTCGGCGAGCAGTACTTC.

The chain uses TRBV2 and TRBJ2-1; D unresolved. From germline, CDR1 is SNHLY and CDR2 FYNNEI. The CDR3 consists of 14 residues. The V and J ends lost 5 bases and 6 bases respectively, with 14 bases between them. The DNA of the CDR3 is TGTGCCAGCAGTCTCCATGGGCCAAGCAATGAGCAGTTCTTC. The encoded protein is CASSLHGPSNEQFF.

The chain joins TRBV7-3 to TRBJ1-1, with D uncertain. The CDR3 totals 15 residues. Germline CDR1 and CDR2: SGHTA and FQGTGA. Trimming removed 1 base from V and 0 bases from J, with 9 bases in between. The CDR3 here is CASSLSGNLNTEAFF. CDR3 coding DNA: TGTGCCAGCAGCTTAAGCGGTAATTTGAACACTGAAGCTTTCTTT. Drawing the rest from reference TRBV7-3 and TRBJ1-1, the complete variable domain is GAGVSQTPSNKVTEKGKYVELRCDPISGHTALYWYRQSLGQGPEFLIYFQGTGAADDSGLPNDRFFAVRPEGSVSTLKIQRTERGDSAVYLCASSLSGNLNTEAFFGQGTRLTVV.

The gene calls are TRBV5-1 and TRBJ1-1; the D is unclear. V dropped 0 bases and J dropped 0 bases, with 9 bases sitting between them. CDR1 SGHRS and CDR2 YFSETQ come from the germline V gene. The CDR3 covers 15 residues. Written as DNA, the CDR3 is TGCGCCAGCAGCTTGGAACCAGATATGAACACTGAAGCTTTCTTT. Protein product: CASSLEPDMNTEAFF.

J is TRBJ2-6 and V is TRBV6-2 or TRBV6-3; the match to TRBD1 covers 9 bases. With V trimmed by 5 bases and J by 2 bases, 7 bases remained unmatched. The CDR3 sequence is 17 residues long. Germline CDR1 is MNHEY and CDR2 is SVGEGT. As DNA, the CDR3 is TGTGCCAGCAGTACGACAGGGGGGAGACCTGGGGCCAACGTCCTGACTTTC. Protein product: CASSTTGGRPGANVLTF.

V and J are TRBV6-2 or TRBV6-3 and TRBJ2-5, with 8 bases that match TRBD1. Germline trimming cut 4 bases from V and 2 bases from J; bases unmatched to any gene: 3. Germline V gene lookup returns CDR1 MNHEY and CDR2 SVGEGT. This CDR3 is built from 14 residues. The CDR3 sequence: CASSWTGNQETQYF. Here the CDR3 DNA reads TGTGCCAGCAGTTGGACAGGGAATCAAGAGACCCAGTACTTC.

The CDR3 sequence: CASSYFGQINSPLHF. In DNA, the CDR3 is TGTGCCAGCAGTTACTTCGGACAGATAAATTCACCCCTCCACTTT. The V call is TRBV6-2 or TRBV6-3, the J call TRBJ1-6, with D possibly TRBD1 on 6 matching bases. Germline V gene sequence: CDR1 MNHEY, CDR2 SVGEGT. The CDR3 contains 15 residues. Trimming left V 1 base short and J 7 bases short, with 11 bases between.

As for this clone: One end of the junction fails to match germline, which may point to a read error. The chain joins TRBV7-7 to TRBJ2-5; 9 bases match TRBD2. The CDR3 has 16 residues. Per germline, CDR1 SSHAT and CDR2 FNYEAQ (reference sequence). CDR3 in amino acids: CASSLAAGGLGETQYF. CDR3 nucleotides: TGTGCTAGCAGCTTAGCAGCGGGGGGCCTAGGGGAGACCCAGTACTTC. The variable domain in full, with the rest retrieved from reference TRBV7-7 and TRBJ2-5, is GAGVSQSPRYKVTKRGQDVTLRCDPISSHATLYWYQQALGQGPEFLTYFNYEAQPDKSGLPSDRFSAERPEGSISTLTIQRTEQRDSAMYRCASSLAAGGLGETQYFGPGTRLLVL.

The V call is TRBV3-1 (or the pseudogene TRBV3-2), the J call TRBJ1-1; no definite D call. This CDR3 has 12 amino acids. Germline values: CDR1 LGHDT, CDR2 YNNKEL (reference sequence). With 1 base removed from V and 8 bases from J, the gap between germline ends came to 8 bases. CDR3 sequence (DNA): TGTGCCAGCAGCCAAGGTTTGAGGGAAGCTTTCTTT. It codes for CASSQGLREAFF.

This clone appeared a single time. The chain employs TRBV10-2 and TRBJ2-7, with D maybe TRBD1 (6 bases). V lost 2 bases and J 1 base, leaving 12 bases between the germline ends. CDR3 length equals 15 residues. Per the germline V gene, CDR1 is WSHSY and CDR2 is SAAADI. The CDR3 loop is CASSEGTGTSYEQYF. In nucleotides, the CDR3 is TGCGCCAGCAGTGAGGGCACAGGGACGTCCTACGAGCAGTACTTC.

This chain links TRBV6-5 with TRBJ1-2, with 7 nucleotides matching TRBD1. CDR3 length equals 15 residues. Germline V gives CDR1 MNHEY, CDR2 SVGAGI. Trimming removed 4 bases from V and 2 bases from J; junction bases left unmatched: 7. The CDR3 coding sequence is TGTGCCAGCAGTTTACACAGGGGCTACAACTATGGCTACACCTTC. This codes for CASSLHRGYNYGYTF.

The J gene is TRBJ1-1, the V gene TRBV5-1; weak D call: TRBD1 (6 bases). Germline CDR1 is SGHRS and CDR2 is YFSETQ. This CDR3 is 13 amino acids long. V lost 5 bases and J 0 bases, leaving 8 bases between the germline ends. The CDR3 DNA is TGCGCCAGCAGTACAGGGCTGAACACTGAAGCTTTCTTT. The encoded protein is CASSTGLNTEAFF.